The entry below describes one T cell receptor beta chain. This specimen belongs to a study of shared clonotypes between healthy human individuals. The data were produced by immunoSEQ multiplex PCR, yet TCRdb's version contains in-frame clones alone and is incomplete. The sample consists of roughly 500,000 clones, about 96% of them appearing once. The germline gives CDR1 SGHKS, CDR2 YYEKEE (reference sequence). CDR3 length equals 12 residues. Trimming took 3 bases from V and 4 from J, leaving 7 bases between them. The chain employs TRBV5-5 and TRBJ2-5; D is unresolved. The sequenced sample consisted of naive CD4+ T cells sorted from blood. The subset here: CD45RA+ positively selected. The TCR originated in a woman in her twenties or thirties in good health. CDR3 loop: CASSYAGETQYF. In DNA, the CDR3 is TGTGCCAGCAGCTATGCCGGAGAGACCCAGTACTTC.